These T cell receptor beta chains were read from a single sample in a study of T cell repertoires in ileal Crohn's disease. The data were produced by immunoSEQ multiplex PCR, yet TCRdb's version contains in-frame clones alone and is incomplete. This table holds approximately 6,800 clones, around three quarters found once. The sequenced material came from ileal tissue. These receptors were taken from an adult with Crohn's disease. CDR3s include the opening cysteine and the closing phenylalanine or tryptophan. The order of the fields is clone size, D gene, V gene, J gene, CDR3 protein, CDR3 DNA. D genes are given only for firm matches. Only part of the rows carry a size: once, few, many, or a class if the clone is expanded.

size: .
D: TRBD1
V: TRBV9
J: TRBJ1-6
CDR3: CASSGDREPPPLHF
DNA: TGTGCCAGCAGCGGCGACAGGGAACCCCCACCCCTCCACTTT

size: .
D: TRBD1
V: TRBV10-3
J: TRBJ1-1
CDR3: CAISGRGRGEAFF
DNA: TGTGCCATCAGTGGGAGGGGGCGAGGTGAAGCTTTCTTT

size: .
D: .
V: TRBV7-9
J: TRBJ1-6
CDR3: CASSLDADSYNSPLHF
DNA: TGTGCCAGCAGCTTAGACGCAGACTCCTATAATTCACCCCTCCACTTT

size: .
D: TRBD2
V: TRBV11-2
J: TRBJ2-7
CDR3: CASALAGVSTYEQYF
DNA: TGTGCCAGCGCACTAGCGGGGGTATCTACCTACGAGCAGTACTTC

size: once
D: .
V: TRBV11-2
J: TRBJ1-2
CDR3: CASSLRGGGNYGYTF
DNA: TGTGCCAGCAGCCTTAGGGGGGGCGGTAACTATGGCTACACCTTC

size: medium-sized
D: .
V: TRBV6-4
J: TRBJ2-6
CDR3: CASSPIFNSGANVLTF
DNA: TGTGCCAGCAGTCCTATCTTCAACTCTGGGGCCAACGTCCTGACTTTC

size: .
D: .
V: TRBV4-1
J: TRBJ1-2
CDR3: CASSPSGGANYGYTF
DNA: TGCGCCAGCAGCCCCTCCGGGGGGGCTAACTATGGCTACACCTTC

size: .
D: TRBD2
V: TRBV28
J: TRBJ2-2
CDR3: CASSLIAGQNTGELFF
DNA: TGTGCCAGCAGTTTAATAGCGGGGCAAAACACCGGGGAGCTGTTTTTT

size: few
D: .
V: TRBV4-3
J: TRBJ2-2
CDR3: CASSQEVVANTGELFF
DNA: TGCGCCAGCAGCCAAGAGGTCGTAGCGAACACCGGGGAGCTGTTTTTT

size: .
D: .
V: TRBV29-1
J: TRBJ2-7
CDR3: CSVEVWESYEQYF
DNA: TGCAGCGTTGAAGTCTGGGAGTCCTACGAGCAGTACTTC

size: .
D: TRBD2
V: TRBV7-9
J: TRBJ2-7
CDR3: CASSAGTSGYEQYF
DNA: TGTGCCAGCAGCGCCGGGACTAGCGGCTACGAGCAGTACTTC

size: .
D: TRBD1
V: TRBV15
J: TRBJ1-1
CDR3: CATSRDLGQGNTEAFF
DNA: TGTGCCACCAGCAGAGATCTGGGACAGGGCAACACTGAAGCTTTCTTT

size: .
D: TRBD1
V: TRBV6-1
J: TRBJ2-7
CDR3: CASSIRGTGAYEQYF
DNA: TGTGCCAGCAGCATACGTGGGACAGGTGCCTACGAGCAGTACTTC

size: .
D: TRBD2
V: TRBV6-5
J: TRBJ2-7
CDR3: CATQRGVYEQYF
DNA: TGTGCCACGCAGCGGGGAGTCTACGAGCAGTACTTC

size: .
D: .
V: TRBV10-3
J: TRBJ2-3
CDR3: CAISEVGSDTDTQYF
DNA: TGTGCCATCTCAGAGGTAGGCTCGGACACAGATACGCAGTATTTT

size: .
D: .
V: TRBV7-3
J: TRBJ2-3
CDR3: CASSLGYTDTQYF
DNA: TGTGCCAGCAGCTTGGGCTACACAGATACGCAGTATTTT

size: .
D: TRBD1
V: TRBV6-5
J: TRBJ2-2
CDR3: CASSDRATGELFF
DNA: TGTGCCAGCAGCGACAGGGCCACCGGGGAGCTGTTTTTT

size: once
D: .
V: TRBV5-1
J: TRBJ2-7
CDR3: CASSFETDYEQYF
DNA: TGCGCCAGCAGCTTCGAGACAGACTACGAGCAGTACTTC

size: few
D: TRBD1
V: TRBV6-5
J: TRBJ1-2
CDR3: CASRTGGYGYTF
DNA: TGTGCCAGCAGGACAGGGGGCTATGGCTACACCTTC

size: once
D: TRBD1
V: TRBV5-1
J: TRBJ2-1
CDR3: CASSQSGTGLEQFF
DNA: TGCGCCAGCAGCCAATCCGGGACAGGGCTTGAGCAGTTCTTC

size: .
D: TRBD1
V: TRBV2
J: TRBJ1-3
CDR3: CASRVDRGAGNTIYF
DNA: TGTGCCAGCAGGGTTGACAGGGGGGCTGGAAACACCATATATTTT

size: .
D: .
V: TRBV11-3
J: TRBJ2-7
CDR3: CASSLGLSSYEQYF
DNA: TGTGCCAGCAGCTTAGGACTGAGCTCCTACGAGCAGTACTTC

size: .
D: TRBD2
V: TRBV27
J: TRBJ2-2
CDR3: CASSSGTRRLAGELFF
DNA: TGTGCCAGCAGTTCCGGGACTAGGAGGTTGGCCGGGGAGCTGTTTTTT

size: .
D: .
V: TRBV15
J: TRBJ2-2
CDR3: CATNSGGPGELFF
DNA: TGTGCCACCAACTCGGGGGGCCCCGGGGAGCTGTTTTTT

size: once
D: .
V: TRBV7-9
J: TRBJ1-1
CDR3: CASSLDGVAEAFF
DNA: TGTGCCAGCAGCTTAGACGGAGTGGCTGAAGCTTTCTTT

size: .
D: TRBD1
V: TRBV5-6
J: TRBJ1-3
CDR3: CASTFGTGGSGNTIYF
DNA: TGTGCCAGCACCTTTGGGACAGGGGGCTCTGGAAACACCATATATTTT